This section outlines one TCR beta chain sequence together with its context. Germline V lookup: CDR1 MNHNY, CDR2 SVGAGI (reference sequence). V was clipped by 5 bases and J by 7 bases; unmatched bases: 14. The CDR3 is 16 residues long. The record originates from a study of blood T cell repertoires in COVID-19. The wider study: Sites in the United States, Italy and Spain provided acute and convalescent COVID-19 samples. From T cells, B-cell-depleted T cells, or PBMCs came the material, which was cDNA or gDNA.

In the original analysis: Estimation of nucleated cell counts relied on the amplification of reference gene primers. Only in-frame clones appear in the TCRdb table, and some are missing; sequencing was by immunoSEQ multiplex PCR. V and J calls and clone size are given by that table; D and trimming were obtained from the DNA. The sample carries around 100,000 clones, about 85% recorded once. The V and J genes are TRBV6-6 and TRBJ2-1; 7 nucleotides align to TRBD1. Source material: peripheral blood. The TCR was taken from a man between 50 and 59 years old with active or convalescent COVID-19. CDR3 amino acids: CASSLRTGTEKNEQFF. In DNA form, the CDR3 reads TGTGCCAGCAGTCTACGGACCGGGACAGAAAAAAATGAGCAGTTCTTC.